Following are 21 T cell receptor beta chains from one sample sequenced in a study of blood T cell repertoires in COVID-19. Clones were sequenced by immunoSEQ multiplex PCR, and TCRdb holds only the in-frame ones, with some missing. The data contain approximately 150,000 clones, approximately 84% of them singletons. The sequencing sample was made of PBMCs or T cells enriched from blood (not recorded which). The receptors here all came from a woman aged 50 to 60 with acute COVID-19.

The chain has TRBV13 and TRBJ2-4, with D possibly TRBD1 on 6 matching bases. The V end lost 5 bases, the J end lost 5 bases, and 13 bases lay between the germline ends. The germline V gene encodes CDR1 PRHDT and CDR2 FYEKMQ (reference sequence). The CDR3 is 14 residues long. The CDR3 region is CASSLRQAQNIQYF. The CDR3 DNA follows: TGTGCCAGCAGCCTCCGACAGGCCCAAAACATTCAGTACTTC.

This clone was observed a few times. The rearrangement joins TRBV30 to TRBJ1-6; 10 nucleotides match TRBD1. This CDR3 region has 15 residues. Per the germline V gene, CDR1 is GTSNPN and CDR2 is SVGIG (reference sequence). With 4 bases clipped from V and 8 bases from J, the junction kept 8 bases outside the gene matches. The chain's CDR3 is CAWTLTGGSDSPLHF. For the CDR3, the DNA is TGTGCCTGGACTCTGACAGGGGGCTCTGATTCACCCCTCCACTTT.

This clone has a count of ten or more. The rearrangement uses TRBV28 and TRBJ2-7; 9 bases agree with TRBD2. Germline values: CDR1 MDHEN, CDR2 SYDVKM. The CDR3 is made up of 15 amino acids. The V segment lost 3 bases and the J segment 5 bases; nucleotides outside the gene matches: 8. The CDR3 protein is CASSFLSGTSNEQYF. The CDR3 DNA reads TGTGCCAGCAGTTTCCTATCCGGGACTAGCAACGAGCAGTACTTC. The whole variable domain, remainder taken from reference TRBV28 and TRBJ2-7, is DVKVTQSSRYLVKRTGEKVFLECVQDMDHENMFWYRQDPGLGLRLIYFSYDVKMKEKGDIPEGYSVSREKKERFSLILESASTNQTSMYLCASSFLSGTSNEQYFGPGTRLTVT.

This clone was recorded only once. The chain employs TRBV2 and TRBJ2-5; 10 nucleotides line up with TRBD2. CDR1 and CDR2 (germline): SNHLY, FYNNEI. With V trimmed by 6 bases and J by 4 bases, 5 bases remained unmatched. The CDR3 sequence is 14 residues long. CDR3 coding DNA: TGTGCCAGCAGAAAGCGGGAGGGATTAGAGACCCAGTACTTC. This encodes CASRKREGLETQYF.

Here the CDR3 reads CASSMEAANTDTQYF. The CDR3 DNA reads as TGTGCCAGTAGTATGGAAGCGGCCAACACGGATACGCAGTATTTT. The chain joins TRBV19 to TRBJ2-3; tentative D call: TRBD2 (5 bases). Germline loops: CDR1 LNHDA, CDR2 SQIVND (reference sequence). V was pared by 3 bases and J by 6 bases, with 16 bases between. This CDR3 contains 15 residues.

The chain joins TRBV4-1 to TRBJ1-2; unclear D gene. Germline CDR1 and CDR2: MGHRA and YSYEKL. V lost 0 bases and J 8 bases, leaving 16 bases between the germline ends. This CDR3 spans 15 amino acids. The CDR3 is CASSQDQVSDLGYTF. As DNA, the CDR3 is TGCGCCAGCAGCCAAGACCAGGTGTCGGACTTAGGCTACACCTTC.

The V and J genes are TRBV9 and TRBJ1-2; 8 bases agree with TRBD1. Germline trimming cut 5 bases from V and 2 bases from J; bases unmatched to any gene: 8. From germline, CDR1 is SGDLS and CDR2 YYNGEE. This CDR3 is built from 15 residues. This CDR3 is CASSPTPGGNYGYTF. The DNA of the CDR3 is TGTGCCAGCAGTCCTACCCCAGGGGGCAACTATGGCTACACCTTC.

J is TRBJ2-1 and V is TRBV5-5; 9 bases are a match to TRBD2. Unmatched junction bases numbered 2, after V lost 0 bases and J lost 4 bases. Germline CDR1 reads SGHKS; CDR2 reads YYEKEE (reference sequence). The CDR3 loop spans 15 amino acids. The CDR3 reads CASSLVTSGYNEQFF. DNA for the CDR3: TGTGCCAGCAGCTTGGTAACTAGCGGGTACAATGAGCAGTTCTTC.

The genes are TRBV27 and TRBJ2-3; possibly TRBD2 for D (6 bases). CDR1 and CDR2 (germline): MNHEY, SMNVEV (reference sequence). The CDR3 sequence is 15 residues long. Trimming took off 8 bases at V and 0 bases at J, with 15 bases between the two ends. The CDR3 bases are TGTGCCAGCGGATCGGACTACAGGAGCACAGATACGCAGTATTTT. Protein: CASGSDYRSTDTQYF.

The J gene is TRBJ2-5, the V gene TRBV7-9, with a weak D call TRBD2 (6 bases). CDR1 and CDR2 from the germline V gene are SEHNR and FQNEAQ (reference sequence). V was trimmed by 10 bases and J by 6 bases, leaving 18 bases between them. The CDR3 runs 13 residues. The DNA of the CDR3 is TGTGCCACCCCACAGGCGGGGCGAAAGACCCAGTACTTC. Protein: CATPQAGRKTQYF.

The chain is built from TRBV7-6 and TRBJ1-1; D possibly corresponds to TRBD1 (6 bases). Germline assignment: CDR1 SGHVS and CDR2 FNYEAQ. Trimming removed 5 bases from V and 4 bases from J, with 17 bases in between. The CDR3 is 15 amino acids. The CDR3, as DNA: TGTGCCAGCAGCCAGGGGACGATCAGGAGCACTGAAGCTTTCTTT. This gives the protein CASSQGTIRSTEAFF.

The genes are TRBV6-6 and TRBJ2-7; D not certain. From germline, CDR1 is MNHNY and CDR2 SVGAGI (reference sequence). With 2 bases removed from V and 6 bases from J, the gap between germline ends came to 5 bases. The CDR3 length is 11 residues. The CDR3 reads CASSYRGEQYF. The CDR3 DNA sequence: TGTGCCAGCAGTTACCGAGGCGAGCAGTACTTC.

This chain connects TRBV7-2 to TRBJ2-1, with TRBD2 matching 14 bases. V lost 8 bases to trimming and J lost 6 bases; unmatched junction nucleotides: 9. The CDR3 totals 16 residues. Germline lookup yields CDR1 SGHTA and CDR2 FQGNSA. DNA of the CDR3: TGTGCCAGCGGCAACTCCGGACTAGCGGGAGGCAATGAGCAGTTCTTC. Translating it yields CASGNSGLAGGNEQFF.

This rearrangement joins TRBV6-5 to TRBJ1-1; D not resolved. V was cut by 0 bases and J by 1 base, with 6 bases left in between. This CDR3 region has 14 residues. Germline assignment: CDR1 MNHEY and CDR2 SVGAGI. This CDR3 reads CASSYSNRNTEAFF. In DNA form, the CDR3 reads TGTGCCAGCAGTTACTCGAACAGGAACACTGAAGCTTTCTTT.

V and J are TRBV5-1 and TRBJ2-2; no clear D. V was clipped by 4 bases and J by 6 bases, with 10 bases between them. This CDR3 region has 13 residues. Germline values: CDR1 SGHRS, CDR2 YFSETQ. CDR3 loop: CASSNAGSGELFF. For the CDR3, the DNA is TGCGCCAGCAGCAATGCCGGTTCCGGGGAGCTGTTTTTT. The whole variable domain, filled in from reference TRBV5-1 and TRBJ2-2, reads KAGVTQTPRYLIKTRGQQVTLSCSPISGHRSVSWYQQTPGQGLQFLFEYFSETQRNKGNFPGRFSGRQFSNSRSEMNVSTLELGDSALYLCASSNAGSGELFFGEGSRLTVL.

CDR3: CASSVVAGVGNQPQHF. DNA of the CDR3: TGTGCCAGCAGTGTCGTGGCGGGGGTTGGCAATCAGCCCCAGCATTTT. V gene TRBV6-1 combines with J gene TRBJ1-5; tentatively, D is TRBD1 (5 bases). CDR3 length equals 16 residues. Germline CDR1 MNHNS, CDR2 SASEGT. Trimming took off 4 bases at V and 2 bases at J, with 15 bases between the two ends.

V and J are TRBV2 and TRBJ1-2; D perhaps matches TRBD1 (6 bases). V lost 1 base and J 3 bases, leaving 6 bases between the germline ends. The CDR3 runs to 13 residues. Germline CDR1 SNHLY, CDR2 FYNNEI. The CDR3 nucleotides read TGTGCCAGCAGTGAAGGGACAGACTATGGCTACACCTTC. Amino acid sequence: CASSEGTDYGYTF.

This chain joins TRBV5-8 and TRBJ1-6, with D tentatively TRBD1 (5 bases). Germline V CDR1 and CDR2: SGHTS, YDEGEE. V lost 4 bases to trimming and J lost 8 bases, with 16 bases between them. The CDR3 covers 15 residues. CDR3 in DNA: TGTGCCAGCAGCCGAAAAGGGGATTCGGATTCACCCCTCCACTTT. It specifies CASSRKGDSDSPLHF.

The CDR3 DNA follows: TGCGCCAGCAGCTTGGGGGGCGCCTCCTACGAGCAGTACTTC. Its translation: CASSLGGASYEQYF. The chain employs TRBV5-1 and TRBJ2-7, with D possibly TRBD1 on 5 matching bases. The CDR3 sequence is 14 residues long. Per germline, CDR1 SGHRS and CDR2 YFSETQ. Trimming stripped 0 bases from V and 0 bases from J, with 7 bases between.

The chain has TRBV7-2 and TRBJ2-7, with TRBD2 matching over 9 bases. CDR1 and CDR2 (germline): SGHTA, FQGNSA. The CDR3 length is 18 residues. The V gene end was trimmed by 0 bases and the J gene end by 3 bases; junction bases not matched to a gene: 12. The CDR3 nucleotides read TGTGCCAGCAGCTTAGCAGCGGGGCTAGCGGGATCTATCTACGAGCAGTACTTC. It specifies CASSLAAGLAGSIYEQYF.

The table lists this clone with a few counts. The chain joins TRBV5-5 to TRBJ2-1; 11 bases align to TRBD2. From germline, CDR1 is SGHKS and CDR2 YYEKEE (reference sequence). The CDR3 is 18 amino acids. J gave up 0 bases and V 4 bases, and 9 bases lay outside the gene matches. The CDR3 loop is CASSPRIAGGFSYNEQFF. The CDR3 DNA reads TGTGCCAGCAGCCCACGCATAGCGGGAGGGTTCTCCTACAATGAGCAGTTCTTC.